This section outlines one TCR beta chain sequence together with its context. This specimen belongs to a study of cytomegalovirus exposure and HLA in healthy donors. In the PCR, 60 Vbeta and 13 Jbeta primers were used. Sequenced by immunoSEQ multiplex PCR; TCRdb stores in-frame clones only, minus some. The sample has 200,000 or so clones; more than 75% are singletons. This CDR3 region has 14 residues. The germline V gene encodes CDR1 SGHRS and CDR2 YFSETQ. V gave up 5 bases and J gave up 0 bases; unmatched junction bases: 2. The source material was PBMCs. This chain connects TRBV5-1 to TRBJ2-7, with 10 bases that match TRBD1. The TCR comes from a girl in the first two years of life in good health and CMV-seronegative. The CDR3: CASSRTGGSYEQYF. DNA for the CDR3: TGCGCCAGCAGTAGGACAGGGGGCTCCTACGAGCAGTACTTC.